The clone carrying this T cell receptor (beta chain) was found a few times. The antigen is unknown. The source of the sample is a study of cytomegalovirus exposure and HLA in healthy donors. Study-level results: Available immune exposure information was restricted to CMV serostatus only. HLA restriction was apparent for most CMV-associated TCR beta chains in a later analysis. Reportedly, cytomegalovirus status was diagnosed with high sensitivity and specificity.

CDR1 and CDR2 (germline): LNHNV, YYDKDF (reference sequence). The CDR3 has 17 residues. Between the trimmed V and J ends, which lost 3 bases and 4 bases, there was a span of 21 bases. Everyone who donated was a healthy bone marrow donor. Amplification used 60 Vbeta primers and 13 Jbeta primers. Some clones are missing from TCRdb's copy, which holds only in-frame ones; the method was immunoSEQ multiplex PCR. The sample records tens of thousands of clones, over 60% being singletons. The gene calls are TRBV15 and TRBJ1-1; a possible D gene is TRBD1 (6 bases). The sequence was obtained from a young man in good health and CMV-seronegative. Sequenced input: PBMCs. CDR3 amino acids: CATSSSAGWGRGTEAFF. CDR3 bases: TGTGCCACCAGCAGTAGTGCAGGGTGGGGGCGAGGCACTGAAGCTTTCTTT.